This T cell receptor beta chain derives from a study of T cell changes during pregnancy in multiple sclerosis. Clones were read by immunoSEQ multiplex PCR, and TCRdb kept only the in-frame ones, dropping some. The data contain some 70,000 clones, 75% to 90% of them seen just once; the ten biggest clones take up roughly 9.5%. This clone was seen a handful of times. From germline, CDR1 is ENHRY and CDR2 SYGVKD. The CDR3 runs to 13 residues. V was shortened by 10 bases and J by 9 bases, with 22 bases between the two germline ends. J is TRBJ2-7 and V is TRBV10-3; D perhaps matches TRBD2 (6 bases). Sequences were derived from peripheral blood, sampled after pregnancy. This sequence originates from a female donor in good health, enrolled as a control in a pregnancy study. For the CDR3, the DNA is TGTGCCAACCAAGCGGCGGGGTACAGTGCGCAGTACTTC. Protein: CANQAAGYSAQYF.